What follows are 11 T cell receptor beta chains derived from one specimen sequenced in a study of cytotoxic CD8 clonotypes in ibrutinib-treated CLL. The data were produced by immunoSEQ multiplex PCR, yet TCRdb's version contains in-frame clones alone and is incomplete. The sample gives roughly 200,000 clones, roughly 72% of which show up once; under 15% is in the top ten. Sequenced material: PBMCs, taken after 24 months of ibrutinib treatment. The receptor source for this set is a human donor with chronic lymphocytic leukemia.

The chain couples TRBV4-3 to TRBJ2-1; the match to TRBD2 covers 8 bases. This CDR3 is 16 amino acids long. Germline V CDR1 and CDR2: LGHNA, YSLEER. V was pared by 1 base and J by 1 base, with 3 bases of the junction left unmatched. CDR3 bases: TGCGCCAGCAGCCAAGGCGGGACTAGTTCCTACAATGAGCAGTTCTTC. Protein sequence: CASSQGGTSSYNEQFF.

This clone has a single count. This chain links TRBV7-9 with TRBJ2-5; no clear D gene. Trimming took 5 bases from V and 3 from J, leaving 4 bases between them. This CDR3 is built from 11 residues. The germline CDR1 and CDR2 sequences are SEHNR and FQNEAQ (reference sequence). The CDR3 spells CASSREETQYF. CDR3 DNA: TGTGCCAGCAGCCGGGAAGAGACCCAGTACTTC.

The chain links TRBV27 to TRBJ2-5, with D unclear. The germline V and J ends were trimmed by 2 bases and 5 bases, with 12 bases remaining between them. CDR3 size: 14 residues. Germline V lookup: CDR1 MNHEY, CDR2 SMNVEV (reference sequence). CDR3 region: CASSLGDPRETQYF. In nucleotides, the CDR3 is TGTGCCAGCAGTTTAGGGGATCCCAGGGAGACCCAGTACTTC.

The rearrangement links TRBV6-1 to TRBJ2-3; weak D call: TRBD1 (6 bases). The CDR3 extends over 14 amino acids. Germline V lookup: CDR1 MNHNS, CDR2 SASEGT. Trimming cost V 3 bases and J 5 bases, with 12 bases left between them. CDR3 sequence (DNA): TGTGCCAGCAGTGATTTTCAGGGGATAGATACGCAGTATTTT. As protein: CASSDFQGIDTQYF.

The V gene is TRBV29-1, the J gene TRBJ1-1; 7 bases fit TRBD1. The CDR3 extends over 13 amino acids. CDR1 SQVTM and CDR2 ANQGSEA come from the germline V gene. Trimming at V came to 7 bases and at J to 1 base, leaving 6 bases not matched to a gene. Written as DNA, the CDR3 is TGCAGCGCTTACCGGGACAGGAACACTGAAGCTTTCTTT. This sequence encodes CSAYRDRNTEAFF.

The chain carries TRBV4-3 and TRBJ2-3; TRBD2 might be the D (6 bases). This CDR3 spans 14 amino acids. CDR1 is LGHNA and CDR2 is YSLEER in the germline V gene. Trimming pared 1 base from V and 1 base from J, leaving 6 bases between. The CDR3 is CASSQAGGTDTQYF. In DNA form, the CDR3 reads TGCGCCAGCAGCCAAGCGGGGGGCACAGATACGCAGTATTTT.

The rearrangement links TRBV4-2 to TRBJ2-1, with 9 positions matching TRBD2. Germline CDR1 reads LGHNA; CDR2 reads YNFKEQ. Trimming cost V 1 base and J 4 bases; bases outside gene matches: 8. CDR3 length: 17 amino acids. CDR3 nucleotide sequence: TGTGCCAGCAGCCAAGTGGGGATGCGGGAGGGTTACAATGAGCAGTTCTTC. Protein product: CASSQVGMREGYNEQFF.

This chain connects TRBV9 to TRBJ1-5; D unresolved. Between the trimmed V and J ends, which lost 0 bases and 5 bases, there was a span of 9 bases. From germline, CDR1 is SGDLS and CDR2 YYNGEE. The CDR3 is 14 amino acids. CDR3 region: CASSVAALDQPQHF. In DNA, the CDR3 is TGTGCCAGCAGCGTAGCGGCTTTAGATCAGCCCCAGCATTTT.

The gene calls are TRBV6-6 and TRBJ1-2, with unresolved D. CDR1 and CDR2 (germline): MNHNY, SVGAGI (reference sequence). The CDR3 is made up of 14 amino acids. Trimming removed 2 bases at V and 4 bases at J, with 11 bases between. CDR3 sequence: CASSYREVGYGYTF. For the CDR3, the DNA is TGTGCCAGCAGTTACCGGGAAGTTGGCTATGGCTACACCTTC.

The V call is TRBV10-3, the J call TRBJ2-7; 8 bases fit TRBD1. The CDR3 consists of 14 residues. V shed 6 bases, J shed 1 base, and the junction held 5 bases outside the gene matches. In germline, CDR1 is ENHRY, CDR2 SYGVKD. CDR3 nucleotides: TGTGCCATCAGGAGGGACAGGACTTCCTACGAGCAGTACTTC. This codes for CAIRRDRTSYEQYF.

This rearrangement joins TRBV10-3 to TRBJ2-1; TRBD2 agrees at 12 bases. The CDR3 is 14 amino acids. Looked up from germline, CDR1 is ENHRY and CDR2 is SYGVKD. The V and J ends lost 4 bases and 12 bases, in that order; junction bases with no gene match: 7. The CDR3 sequence: CAISASGLAGPQFF. CDR3 nucleotides: TGTGCCATCAGTGCTTCGGGACTAGCGGGTCCGCAGTTCTTC.